These 20 T cell receptor beta chains came from one sample sequenced in a study of T cell changes during pregnancy in multiple sclerosis (dated 2019 in TCRdb). Libraries were made using the immunoSEQ multiplex PCR assay. TCRdb stores this immuneACCESS table with in-frame sequences only. Part of the clones is absent; in the studies checked, under half of the shortfall reflects unresolved V genes, and no reason is known for the rest. The sample table holds some 22,000 clones, of which around 87% were seen once. Clones ranked in the top ten supply 1% of the sample. The material was CD4+ T cells from peripheral blood mononuclear cells, obtained in the second trimester of pregnancy. All receptors come from a female donor in good health, enrolled as a control in a pregnancy study.

The rearrangement joins TRBV9 to TRBJ2-3; 8 bases line up with TRBD2. The trim removed 4 bases at V and 2 bases at J, leaving 9 bases unmatched. Germline V lookup: CDR1 SGDLS, CDR2 YYNGEE. The CDR3 contains 16 residues. CDR3 residues: CASSSLGRGDTDTQYF. Here the CDR3 DNA reads TGTGCCAGCAGCTCCTTGGGGCGGGGGGACACAGATACGCAGTATTTT.

This chain links TRBV18 with TRBJ2-2; the match to TRBD1 covers 10 bases. Unmatched junction bases numbered 6, after V lost 11 bases and J lost 3 bases. Germline CDR1 is KGHSH and CDR2 is LQKENI. This CDR3 region has 14 residues. CDR3 loop: CAGTGTGDTGELFF. CDR3 DNA sequence: TGTGCCGGTACCGGGACAGGGGACACCGGGGAGCTGTTTTTT.

The chain carries TRBV30 and TRBJ1-5; D gene uncertain. The CDR3 has 13 amino acids. Germline-derived CDR1 and CDR2 are GTSNPN and SVGIG (reference sequence). The V and J ends lost 2 bases and 5 bases respectively, with 10 bases between them. CDR3 amino acids: CAWSSGEDQPQHF. CDR3 nucleotide sequence: TGTGCCTGGAGTAGTGGGGAGGATCAGCCCCAGCATTTT.

The chain uses TRBV15 and TRBJ2-7; 15 nucleotides align to TRBD2. The V gene end was trimmed by 0 bases and the J gene end by 0 bases; junction bases not matched to a gene: 3. Germline-derived CDR1 and CDR2 are LNHNV and YYDKDF (reference sequence). CDR3 size: 18 residues. CDR3 sequence reads: CATSREGTSGRISYEQYF. As DNA, the CDR3 is TGTGCCACCAGCAGAGAAGGGACTAGCGGGAGGATCTCCTACGAGCAGTACTTC.

This chain joins TRBV6-5 and TRBJ1-1; D gene ambiguous. V dropped 2 bases and J dropped 4 bases, with 17 bases sitting between them. The CDR3 totals 16 residues. The V gene's germline CDR1 is MNHEY and CDR2 SVGAGI. The CDR3 DNA follows: TGTGCCAGCAGTTACATCTGGGGTCGGGCGGGCACTGAAGCTTTCTTT. It codes for CASSYIWGRAGTEAFF.

V usage is TRBV6-5 and J usage is TRBJ1-5; 8 positions match TRBD1. The CDR3 loop spans 14 amino acids. Germline V CDR1 and CDR2: MNHEY, SVGAGI. V trimming: 4 bases; J trimming: 7 bases; junction bases outside the gene matches: 6. The CDR3 loop reads CASSSGQGAQPQHF. The CDR3 nucleotides are TGTGCCAGCAGTTCCGGACAGGGCGCCCAGCCCCAGCATTTT.

This chain connects TRBV11-2 to TRBJ1-2, with D possibly TRBD1 on 6 matching bases. Germline CDR1 SGHAT, CDR2 FQNNGV. V was clipped by 4 bases and J by 8 bases, with 23 bases between them. This CDR3 contains 16 residues. For the CDR3, the DNA is TGTGCCAGCAGCTCTCTACAGGGCCCTAGTGGGCGCGGCTACACCTTC. Its protein product is CASSSLQGPSGRGYTF.

The chain employs TRBV30 and TRBJ2-1; no definite D call. The V and J ends lost 2 bases and 0 bases respectively, with 11 bases between them. The CDR3 has 15 residues. Germline V gene lookup returns CDR1 GTSNPN and CDR2 SVGIG (reference sequence). The DNA for the CDR3 is TGTGCCTGGAGTCCCGGGTTAAGCTCCTACAATGAGCAGTTCTTC. Its protein product is CAWSPGLSSYNEQFF. Drawing the rest from reference TRBV30 and TRBJ2-1, the complete variable domain is SQTIHQWPATLVQPVGSPLSLECTVEGTSNPNLYWYRQAAGRGLQLLFYSVGIGQISSEVPQNLSASRPQDRQFILSSKKLLLSDSGFYLCAWSPGLSSYNEQFFGPGTRLTVL.

The chain recombines TRBV7-2 with TRBJ2-3; the D gene is possibly TRBD2 (5 bases). The CDR3 is made up of 15 amino acids. In germline, CDR1 is SGHTA, CDR2 FQGNSA. Deletions cut 2 bases from V and 1 base from J, with 10 bases between. The CDR3 nucleotides read TGTGCCAGCAGCTTACACCACGGGGGCACAGATACGCAGTATTTT. The encoded protein is CASSLHHGGTDTQYF.

V usage is TRBV28 and J usage is TRBJ2-5, with TRBD1 matching 9 bases. V was clipped by 7 bases and J by 4 bases; unmatched bases: 10. Germline lookup yields CDR1 MDHEN and CDR2 SYDVKM. The CDR3 has 15 residues. The CDR3 reads CASTSGTGWVETQYF. The CDR3 region has the DNA TGTGCCAGCACCAGCGGGACAGGGTGGGTAGAGACCCAGTACTTC.

This clone was counted once. The chain combines TRBV5-1 with TRBJ1-4; D may be TRBD1 (6 bases). The CDR3 extends over 12 amino acids. Trimming left V 8 bases short and J 4 bases short, with 9 bases between. The germline CDR1 and CDR2 sequences are SGHRS and YFSETQ. The CDR3 DNA reads as TGCGCCAGTAGGGGGAGTAATGAAAAACTGTTTTTT. Amino acids: CASRGSNEKLFF.

CDR3 sequence reads: CASSLYSRARGDEKLFF. The DNA for the CDR3 is TGTGCCAGCAGCTTATATTCGAGAGCCCGGGGGGATGAAAAACTGTTTTTT. The chain couples TRBV7-2 to TRBJ1-4, with a weak D call TRBD1 (5 bases). The germline CDR1 and CDR2 sequences are SGHTA and FQGNSA. There are 17 residues in the CDR3. Between the trimmed V and J ends, which lost 2 bases and 6 bases, there was a span of 19 bases.

This clone was picked up one time. The chain is built from TRBV7-3 and TRBJ2-2; possible D gene TRBD1, 5 bases. CDR1 SGHTA and CDR2 FQGTGA come from the germline V gene. V was clipped by 5 bases and J by 2 bases, with 9 bases between them. The CDR3 loop spans 14 amino acids. This CDR3 reads CASSTGVNTGELFF. DNA for the CDR3: TGTGCCAGCAGCACAGGTGTTAACACCGGGGAGCTGTTTTTT.

J is TRBJ2-5 and V is TRBV6-5; D is perhaps TRBD2 (5 bases). This CDR3 is built from 15 residues. The germline gives CDR1 MNHEY, CDR2 SVGAGI. Between the trimmed V and J ends, which lost 9 bases and 6 bases, there was a span of 23 bases. CDR3 nucleotides: TGTGCCAGTGGTATGGAGCCCTCAGGAGGCAAGACCCAGTACTTC. Translation gives CASGMEPSGGKTQYF.

The V call is TRBV5-8, the J call TRBJ2-7, with D maybe TRBD2 (5 bases). V lost 0 bases, J lost 7 bases, and 8 bases lay in between. The germline gives CDR1 SGHTS, CDR2 YDEGEE. CDR3 length equals 12 residues. Here the CDR3 reads CASSLAPGEQYF. CDR3 in DNA: TGTGCCAGCAGCTTGGCCCCGGGGGAGCAGTACTTC.

The rearrangement links TRBV29-1 to TRBJ1-2; D is undetermined. In germline, CDR1 is SQVTM, CDR2 ANQGSEA. The CDR3 runs 14 residues. The ends were cut back, 3 bases at V and 8 bases at J, with 19 bases in the middle. The CDR3 DNA follows: TGCAGCGTTGATGACACCTACTCGTACGGCGGCTACACCTTC. The encoded protein is CSVDDTYSYGGYTF.

The rearrangement joins TRBV4-3 to TRBJ2-5; the match to TRBD2 covers 10 bases. Germline CDR1 LGHNA, CDR2 YSLEER. V lost 4 bases, J lost 5 bases, and 4 bases stayed unmatched. CDR3 length: 14 amino acids. The CDR3 sequence is CASSRRLAGETQYF. The CDR3, as DNA: TGCGCCAGCAGCCGTAGACTAGCGGGCGAGACCCAGTACTTC.

The gene calls are TRBV19 and TRBJ1-1; D perhaps matches TRBD1 (6 bases). V lost 5 bases to trimming and J lost 5 bases, with 18 bases between them. The CDR3 has 15 residues. Germline lookup yields CDR1 LNHDA and CDR2 SQIVND (reference sequence). The CDR3 sequence: CASSSRQAQWTEAFF. DNA for the CDR3: TGTGCCAGTAGTTCCCGACAGGCTCAATGGACTGAAGCTTTCTTT.

The rearrangement uses TRBV6-4 and TRBJ2-1; 8 bases map to TRBD2. Losses at the gene ends were 5 bases for V and 0 bases for J; bases not matched to a gene: 3. CDR3 length equals 15 residues. CDR1 and CDR2 from the germline V gene are MRHNA and SNTAGT. CDR3 protein: CASSHGTSSYNEQFF. The CDR3, as DNA: TGTGCCAGCAGTCACGGGACTAGCTCCTACAATGAGCAGTTCTTC.

CDR3 in DNA: TGTGCCAGCTCACCAATCCCAGAAAACATTCAGTACTTC. The encoded protein is CASSPIPENIQYF. This chain links TRBV18 with TRBJ2-4; D is undetermined. Trimming took off 2 bases at V and 5 bases at J, with 7 bases between the two ends. CDR1 KGHSH and CDR2 LQKENI come from the germline V gene. The CDR3 runs 13 residues.